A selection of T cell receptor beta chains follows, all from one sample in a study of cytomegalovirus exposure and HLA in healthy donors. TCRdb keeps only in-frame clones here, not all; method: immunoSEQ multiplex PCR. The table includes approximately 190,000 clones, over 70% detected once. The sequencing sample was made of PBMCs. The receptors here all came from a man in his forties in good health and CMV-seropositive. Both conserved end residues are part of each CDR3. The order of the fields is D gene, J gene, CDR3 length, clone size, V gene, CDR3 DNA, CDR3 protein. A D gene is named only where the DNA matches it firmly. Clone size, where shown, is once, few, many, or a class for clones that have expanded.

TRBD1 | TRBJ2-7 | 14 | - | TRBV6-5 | TGTGCCAGCAACCTCGGGACAGGGCTCTACGAGCAGTACTTC | CASNLGTGLYEQYF
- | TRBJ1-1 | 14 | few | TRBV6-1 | TGTGCCAGCAGGGGCATCGGTCCGAACACTGAAGCTTTCTTT | CASRGIGPNTEAFF
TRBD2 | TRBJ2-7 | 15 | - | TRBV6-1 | TGTGCCAGCAGCCCACTAGCGGGACGGGTCTACGAGCAGTACTTC | CASSPLAGRVYEQYF
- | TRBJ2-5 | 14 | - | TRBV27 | TGTGCCAGCAGTTCCAGGTCTCATCAAGAGACCCAGTACTTC | CASSSRSHQETQYF
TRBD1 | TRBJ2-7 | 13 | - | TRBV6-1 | TGTGCCAGCAGTGAACTAGAGGGGGCCGAGCAGTACTTC | CASSELEGAEQYF
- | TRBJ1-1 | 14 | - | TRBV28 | TGTGCCAGCAGTATACACAGGGTGAACACTGAAGCTTTCTTT | CASSIHRVNTEAFF
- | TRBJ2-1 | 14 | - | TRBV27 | TGTGCCAGCAGTTTATCGGAACAGTACAATGAGCAGTTCTTC | CASSLSEQYNEQFF
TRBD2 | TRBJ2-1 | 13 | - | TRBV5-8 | TGTGCCAGCAGCCATGGTCTAGCGGGAGGGCTATTCTTC | CASSHGLAGGLFF
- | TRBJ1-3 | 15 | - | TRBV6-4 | TGTGCCAGCAGTCACACAGAGTACTCTGGAAACACCATATATTTT | CASSHTEYSGNTIYF
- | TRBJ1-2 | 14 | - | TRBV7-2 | TGTGCCAGCAGCTTCCTTCTACGGGGGTATGGCTACACCTTC | CASSFLLRGYGYTF
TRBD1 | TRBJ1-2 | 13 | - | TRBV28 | TGTGCCACCGGAAGACAGGGCGACTATGGCTACACCTTC | CATGRQGDYGYTF
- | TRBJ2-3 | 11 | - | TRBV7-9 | TGTGCCAGTATCCGCACAGATACGCAGTATTTT | CASIRTDTQYF
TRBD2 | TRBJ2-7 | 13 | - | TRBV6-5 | TGTGCCAGCAGGGAGCGGGGTCCCTACGAGCAGTACTTC | CASRERGPYEQYF
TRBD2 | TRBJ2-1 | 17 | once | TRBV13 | TGTGCCAGCAGCTTAGCCCCGGGACTAGCAGCCTACAATGAGCAGTTCTTC | CASSLAPGLAAYNEQFF
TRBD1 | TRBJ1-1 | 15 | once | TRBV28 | TGTGCCAGCAGTTTACACGACAGGGTAAACACTGAAGCTTTCTTT | CASSLHDRVNTEAFF
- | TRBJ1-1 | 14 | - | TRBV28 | TGTGCCAGCAGCCGCGGGGGATTGAGTACTGAAGCTTTCTTT | CASSRGGLSTEAFF